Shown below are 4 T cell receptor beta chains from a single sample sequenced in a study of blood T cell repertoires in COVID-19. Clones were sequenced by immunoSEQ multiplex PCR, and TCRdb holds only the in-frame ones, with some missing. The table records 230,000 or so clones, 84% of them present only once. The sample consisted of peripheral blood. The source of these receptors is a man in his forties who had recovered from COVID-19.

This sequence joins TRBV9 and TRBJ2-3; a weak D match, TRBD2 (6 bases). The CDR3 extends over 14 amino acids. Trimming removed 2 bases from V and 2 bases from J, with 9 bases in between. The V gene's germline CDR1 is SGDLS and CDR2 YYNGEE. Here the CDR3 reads CASSVGTFTDTQYF. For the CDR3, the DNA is TGTGCCAGCAGCGTCGGGACTTTCACAGATACGCAGTATTTT. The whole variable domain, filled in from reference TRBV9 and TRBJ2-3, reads DSGVTQTPKHLITATGQRVTLRCSPRSGDLSVYWYQQSLDQGLQFLIQYYNGEERAKGNILERFSAQQFPDLHSELNLSSLELGDSALYFCASSVGTFTDTQYFGPGTRLTVL.

DNA for the CDR3: TGTGCCAGCAGCTTCGCAGGGCCGTCCTCTGGAAACACCATATATTTT. Residues: CASSFAGPSSGNTIYF. The chain has TRBV7-2 and TRBJ1-3; tentative D call: TRBD1 (5 bases). Germline V gene sequence: CDR1 SGHTA, CDR2 FQGNSA. Trimming cost V 3 bases and J 0 bases, with 12 bases left between them. This CDR3 has 16 amino acids.

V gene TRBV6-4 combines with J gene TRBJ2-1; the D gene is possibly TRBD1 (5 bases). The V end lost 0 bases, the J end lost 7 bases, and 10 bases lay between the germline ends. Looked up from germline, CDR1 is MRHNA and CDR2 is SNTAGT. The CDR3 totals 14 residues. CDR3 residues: CASSDSQAVNEQFF. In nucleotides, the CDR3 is TGTGCCAGCAGTGACTCACAGGCTGTGAATGAGCAGTTCTTC.

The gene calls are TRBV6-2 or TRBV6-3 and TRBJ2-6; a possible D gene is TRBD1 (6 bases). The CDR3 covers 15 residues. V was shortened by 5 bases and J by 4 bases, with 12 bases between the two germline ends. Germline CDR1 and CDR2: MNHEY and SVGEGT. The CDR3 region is CASSPHQGGANVLTF. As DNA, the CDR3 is TGTGCCAGCAGTCCGCACCAGGGGGGGGCCAACGTCCTGACTTTC.